This T cell receptor beta chain was profiled in a study of blood T cell repertoires in COVID-19. At the level of the study: Some COVID-19 samples were acute and others convalescent; all came from the United States, Italy and Spain. Sample material is recorded as cDNA or gDNA derived from T cells, B-cell-depleted T cells, or PBMCs.

How the authors handled the data: Estimation of nucleated cell counts relied on the amplification of reference gene primers. Generated by immunoSEQ multiplex PCR, the TCRdb table keeps only in-frame clones and is missing some. Clone size and V and J calls were adopted from that table, with D and trimming inferred from the DNA. The sample consists of hundreds of thousands of clones, 88% of them appearing once. The CDR3 consists of 12 residues. Deletions cut 3 bases from V and 6 bases from J, with 8 bases between. Germline V gene sequence: CDR1 KGHSH, CDR2 LQKENI. As to this clone: Other DNA sequences in the sample encode the same CDR3.

Patients at the Seattle site were enrolled during active infection and followed longitudinally. The chain carries TRBV18 and TRBJ1-2, with TRBD1 as a possible D gene (6 bases). What was sequenced was peripheral blood. This clonotype was obtained from a woman aged 70-85 years with COVID-19, enrolled during active disease. The CDR3 loop reads CASSPKGDGYTF. CDR3 coding DNA: TGTGCCAGCTCACCGAAGGGGGATGGCTACACCTTC.